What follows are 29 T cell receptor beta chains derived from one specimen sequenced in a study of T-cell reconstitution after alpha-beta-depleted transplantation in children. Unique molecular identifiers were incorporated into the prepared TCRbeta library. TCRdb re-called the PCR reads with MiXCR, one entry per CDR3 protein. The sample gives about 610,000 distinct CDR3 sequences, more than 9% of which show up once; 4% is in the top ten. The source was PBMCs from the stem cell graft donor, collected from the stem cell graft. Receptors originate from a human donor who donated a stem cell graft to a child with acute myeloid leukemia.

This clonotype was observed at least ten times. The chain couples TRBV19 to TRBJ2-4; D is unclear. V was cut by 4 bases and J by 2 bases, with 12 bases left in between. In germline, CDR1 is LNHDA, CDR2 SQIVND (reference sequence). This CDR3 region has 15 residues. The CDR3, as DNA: TGTGCCAGTAGTACCCCGATTGAATCCAAAAACATTCAGTACTTC. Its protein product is CASSTPIESKNIQYF.

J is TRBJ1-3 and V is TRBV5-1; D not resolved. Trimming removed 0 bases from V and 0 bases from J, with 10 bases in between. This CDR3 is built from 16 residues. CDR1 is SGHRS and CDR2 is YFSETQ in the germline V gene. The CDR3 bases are TGCGCCAGCAGCTTGGGCCTTCGGATCTCTGGAAACACCATATATTTT. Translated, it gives CASSLGLRISGNTIYF.

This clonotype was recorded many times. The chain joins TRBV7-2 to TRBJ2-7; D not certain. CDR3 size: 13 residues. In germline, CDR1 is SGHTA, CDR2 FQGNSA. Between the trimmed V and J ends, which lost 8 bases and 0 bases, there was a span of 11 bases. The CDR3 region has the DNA TGTGCCAGCTCACCATCCTCCTCCTACGAGCAGTACTTC. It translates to CASSPSSSYEQYF.

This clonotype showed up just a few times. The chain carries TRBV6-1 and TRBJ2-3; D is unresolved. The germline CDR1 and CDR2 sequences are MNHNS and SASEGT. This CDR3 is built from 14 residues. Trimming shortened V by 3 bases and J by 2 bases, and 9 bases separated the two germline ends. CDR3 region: CASSDPGFTDTQYF. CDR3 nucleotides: TGTGCCAGCAGTGACCCGGGCTTCACAGATACGCAGTATTTT.

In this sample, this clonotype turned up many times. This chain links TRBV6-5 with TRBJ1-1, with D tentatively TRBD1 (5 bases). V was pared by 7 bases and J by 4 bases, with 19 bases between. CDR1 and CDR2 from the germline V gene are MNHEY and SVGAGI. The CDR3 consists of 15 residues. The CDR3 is CASITRGLRGTEAFF. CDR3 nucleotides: TGTGCCAGCATTACGCGGGGACTCCGAGGCACTGAAGCTTTCTTT.

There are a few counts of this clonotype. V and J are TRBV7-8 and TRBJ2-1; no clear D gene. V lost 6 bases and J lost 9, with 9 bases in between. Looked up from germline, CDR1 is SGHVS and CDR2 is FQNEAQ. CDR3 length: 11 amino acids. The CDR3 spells CASRIRTEQFF. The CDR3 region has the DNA TGTGCCAGCAGAATCCGGACTGAGCAGTTCTTC.

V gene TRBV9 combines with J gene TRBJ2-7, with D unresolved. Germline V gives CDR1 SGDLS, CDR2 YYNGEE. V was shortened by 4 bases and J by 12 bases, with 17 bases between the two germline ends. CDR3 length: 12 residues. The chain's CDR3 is CASSPNGQLRYF. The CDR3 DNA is TGTGCCAGCAGCCCGAACGGGCAGCTCCGGTACTTC.

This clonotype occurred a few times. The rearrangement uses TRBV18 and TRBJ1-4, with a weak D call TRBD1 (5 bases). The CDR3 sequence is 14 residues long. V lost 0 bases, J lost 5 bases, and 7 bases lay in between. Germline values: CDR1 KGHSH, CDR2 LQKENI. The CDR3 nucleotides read TGTGCCAGCTCACCACCGTCAGGGAATGAAAAACTGTTTTTT. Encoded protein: CASSPPSGNEKLFF. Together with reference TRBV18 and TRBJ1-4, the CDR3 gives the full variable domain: NAGVMQNPRHLVRRRGQEARLRCSPMKGHSHVYWYRQLPEEGLKFMVYLQKENIIDESGMPKERFSAEFPKEGPSILRIQQVVRGDSAAYFCASSPPSGNEKLFFGSGTQLSVL.

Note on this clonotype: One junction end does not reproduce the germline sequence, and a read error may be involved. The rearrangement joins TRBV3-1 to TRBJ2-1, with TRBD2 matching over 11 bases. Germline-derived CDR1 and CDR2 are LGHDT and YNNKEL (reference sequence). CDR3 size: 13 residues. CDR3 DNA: TGTGCCAGCAGCCCCCAACTAGCGGGAGCAGCCCTATTC. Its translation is CASSPQLAGAALF.

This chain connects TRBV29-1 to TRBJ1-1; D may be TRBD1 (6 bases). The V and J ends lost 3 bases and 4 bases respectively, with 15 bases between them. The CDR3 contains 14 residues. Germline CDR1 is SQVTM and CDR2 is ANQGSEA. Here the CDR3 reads CSVDTGRGGTEAFF. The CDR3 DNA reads TGCAGCGTTGATACGGGCAGGGGAGGCACTGAAGCTTTCTTT.

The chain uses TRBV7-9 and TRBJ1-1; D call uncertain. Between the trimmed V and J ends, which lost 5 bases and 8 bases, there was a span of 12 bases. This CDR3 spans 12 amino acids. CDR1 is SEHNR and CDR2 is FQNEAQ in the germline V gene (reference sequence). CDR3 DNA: TGTGCCAGCAGCATAACGGTGCAGGAAGCTTTCTTT. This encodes CASSITVQEAFF.

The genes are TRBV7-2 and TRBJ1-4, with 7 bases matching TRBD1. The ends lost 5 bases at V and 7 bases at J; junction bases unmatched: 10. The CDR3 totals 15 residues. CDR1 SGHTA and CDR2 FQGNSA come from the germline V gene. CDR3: CASSLRGGGGEKLFF. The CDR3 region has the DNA TGTGCCAGCAGCCTCAGGGGGGGCGGAGGTGAAAAACTGTTTTTT.

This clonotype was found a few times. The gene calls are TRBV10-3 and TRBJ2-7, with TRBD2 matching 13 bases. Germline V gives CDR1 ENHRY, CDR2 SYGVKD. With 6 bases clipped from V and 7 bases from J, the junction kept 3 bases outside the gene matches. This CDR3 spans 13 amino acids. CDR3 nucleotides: TGTGCCATCAGAGGACTAGCGGGAGAAGAGCAGTACTTC. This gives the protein CAIRGLAGEEQYF.

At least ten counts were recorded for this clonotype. This CDR3 is CASSYHRDSNQPQHF. As DNA, the CDR3 is TGTGCCAGCAGTTATCACAGGGATAGCAATCAGCCCCAGCATTTT. The chain carries TRBV6-2 or TRBV6-3 and TRBJ1-5; D may be TRBD1 (6 bases). CDR1 MNHEY and CDR2 SVGEGT come from the germline V gene. V shed 3 bases and J shed 0 bases, with 9 bases lying between them. The CDR3 is 15 residues long.

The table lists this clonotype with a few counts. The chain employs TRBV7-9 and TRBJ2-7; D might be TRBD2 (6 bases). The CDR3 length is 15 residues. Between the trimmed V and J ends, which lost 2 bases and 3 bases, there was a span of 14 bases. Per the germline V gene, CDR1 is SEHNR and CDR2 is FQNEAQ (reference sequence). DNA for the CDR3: TGTGCCAGCAGCTTACTCCAGGGAGGAGGCTACGAGCAGTACTTC. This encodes CASSLLQGGGYEQYF.

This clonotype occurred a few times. CDR3 DNA: TGTGCCAGCAGCTTAGACGGGAGGAAGGTAGATGAGCAGTTCTTC. Protein product: CASSLDGRKVDEQFF. V usage is TRBV7-9 and J usage is TRBJ2-1; 7 positions match TRBD2. The CDR3 contains 15 residues. In germline, CDR1 is SEHNR, CDR2 FQNEAQ (reference sequence). V was clipped by 1 base and J by 8 bases; unmatched bases: 8.

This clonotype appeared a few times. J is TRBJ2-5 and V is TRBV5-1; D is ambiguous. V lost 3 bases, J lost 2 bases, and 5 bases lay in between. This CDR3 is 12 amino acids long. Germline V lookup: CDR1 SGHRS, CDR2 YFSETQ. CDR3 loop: CASSSQQETQYF. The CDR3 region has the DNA TGCGCCAGCAGCTCCCAACAAGAGACCCAGTACTTC. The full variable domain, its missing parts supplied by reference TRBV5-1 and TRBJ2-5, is KAGVTQTPRYLIKTRGQQVTLSCSPISGHRSVSWYQQTPGQGLQFLFEYFSETQRNKGNFPGRFSGRQFSNSRSEMNVSTLELGDSALYLCASSSQQETQYFGPGTRLLVL.

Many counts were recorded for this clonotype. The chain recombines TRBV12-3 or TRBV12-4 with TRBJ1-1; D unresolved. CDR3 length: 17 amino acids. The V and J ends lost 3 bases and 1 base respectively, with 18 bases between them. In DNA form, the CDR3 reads TGTGCCAGCAGTTTCCAGATCTCAGGTATGGCGAACACTGAAGCTTTCTTT. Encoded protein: CASSFQISGMANTEAFF.

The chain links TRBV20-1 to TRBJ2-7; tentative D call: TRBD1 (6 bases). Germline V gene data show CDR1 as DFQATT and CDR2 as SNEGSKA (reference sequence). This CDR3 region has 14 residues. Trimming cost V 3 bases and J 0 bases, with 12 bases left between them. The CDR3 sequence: CSASLGAISYEQYF. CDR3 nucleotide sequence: TGCAGTGCTAGTCTGGGGGCGATCTCCTACGAGCAGTACTTC.

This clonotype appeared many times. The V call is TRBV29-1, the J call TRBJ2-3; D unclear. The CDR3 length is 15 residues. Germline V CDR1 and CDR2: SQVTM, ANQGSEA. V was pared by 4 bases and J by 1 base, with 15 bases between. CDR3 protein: CSVGGSLLGTDTQYF. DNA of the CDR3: TGCAGCGTTGGGGGTAGTCTCCTGGGCACAGATACGCAGTATTTT.

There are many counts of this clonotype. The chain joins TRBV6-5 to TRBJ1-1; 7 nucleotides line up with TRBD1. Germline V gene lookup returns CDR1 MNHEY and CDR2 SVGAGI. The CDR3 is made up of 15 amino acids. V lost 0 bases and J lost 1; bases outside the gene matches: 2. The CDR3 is CASSYSPGGNTEAFF. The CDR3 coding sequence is TGTGCCAGCAGTTACTCGCCAGGGGGGAACACTGAAGCTTTCTTT.

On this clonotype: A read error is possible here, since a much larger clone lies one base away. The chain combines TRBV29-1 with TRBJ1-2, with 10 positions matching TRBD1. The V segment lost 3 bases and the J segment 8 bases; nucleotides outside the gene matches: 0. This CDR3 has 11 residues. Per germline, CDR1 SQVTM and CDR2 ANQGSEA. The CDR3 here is CSVETGGGYTF. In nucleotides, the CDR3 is TGCAGCGTTGAGACAGGGGGCGGCTACACCTTC.

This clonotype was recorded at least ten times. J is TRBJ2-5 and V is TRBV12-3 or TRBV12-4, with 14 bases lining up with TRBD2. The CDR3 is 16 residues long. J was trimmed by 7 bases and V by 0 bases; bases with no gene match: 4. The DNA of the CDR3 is TGTGCCAGCAGTTTAGCCGGGACTAGCGGGAGTGGGACCCAGTACTTC. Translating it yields CASSLAGTSGSGTQYF.

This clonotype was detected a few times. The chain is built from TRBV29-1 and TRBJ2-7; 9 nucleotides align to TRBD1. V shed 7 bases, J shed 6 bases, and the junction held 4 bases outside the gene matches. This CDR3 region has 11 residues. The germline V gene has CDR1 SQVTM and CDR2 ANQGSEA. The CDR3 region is CSAGQGFEQYF. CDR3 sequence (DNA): TGCAGCGCCGGACAGGGGTTCGAGCAGTACTTC.

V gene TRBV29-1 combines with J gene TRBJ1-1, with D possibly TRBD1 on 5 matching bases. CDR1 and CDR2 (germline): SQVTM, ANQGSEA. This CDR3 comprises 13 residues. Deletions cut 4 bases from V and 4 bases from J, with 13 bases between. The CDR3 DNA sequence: TGCAGCGTTGTTCGGGACTTAACCACTGAAGCTTTCTTT. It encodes CSVVRDLTTEAFF.

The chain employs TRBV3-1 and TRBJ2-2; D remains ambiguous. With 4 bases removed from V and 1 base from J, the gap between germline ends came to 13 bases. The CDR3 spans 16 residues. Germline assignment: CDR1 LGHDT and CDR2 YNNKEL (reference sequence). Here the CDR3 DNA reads TGTGCCAGCAGCCCTAGGATAGGCCTGAACACCGGGGAGCTGTTTTTT. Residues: CASSPRIGLNTGELFF.

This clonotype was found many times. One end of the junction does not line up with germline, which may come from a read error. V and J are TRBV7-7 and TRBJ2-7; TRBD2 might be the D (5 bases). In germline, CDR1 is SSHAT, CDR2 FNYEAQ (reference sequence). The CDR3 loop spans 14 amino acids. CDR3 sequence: CASSLGRTGIEQYF. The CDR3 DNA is TGTGCTAGCAGCTTGGGGAGAACGGGGATCGAGCAGTACTTC.

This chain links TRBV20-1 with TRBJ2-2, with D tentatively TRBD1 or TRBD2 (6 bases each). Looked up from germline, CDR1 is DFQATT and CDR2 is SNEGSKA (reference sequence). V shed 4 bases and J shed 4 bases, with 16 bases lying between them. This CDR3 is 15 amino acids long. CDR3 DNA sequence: TGCAGTGCTAAGTCTTTGAAGGGGGGCACCGGGGAGCTGTTTTTT. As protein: CSAKSLKGGTGELFF.

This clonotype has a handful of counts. CDR3 region: CASSPTTSGSYEQYF. The CDR3 DNA sequence: TGTGCCAGCAGTCCAACAACTAGCGGGTCCTACGAGCAGTACTTC. V usage is TRBV6-1 and J usage is TRBJ2-7, with TRBD2 matching over 9 bases. Trimming cost V 5 bases and J 1 base; bases outside gene matches: 6. The CDR3 totals 15 residues. Per germline, CDR1 MNHNS and CDR2 SASEGT.